The rows below give T cell receptor beta chains drawn from one sample of a study of tumor T cells in aggressive B-cell lymphoma. The data were produced by immunoSEQ multiplex PCR, yet TCRdb's version contains in-frame clones alone and is incomplete. The table lists almost 2,500 clones, approximately 82% of them singletons, with roughly an eighth in the top ten. The sample consisted of tumor tissue. These receptors all come from an adult with diffuse large B cell lymphoma. The CDR3 runs from the conserved cysteine through the conserved F or W. A D gene is named only where the DNA matches it firmly. Clone size is not always given. Where it is, it says once, few, many or a class for expanded clones.

size: -
V: TRBV7-8
D: TRBD1
J: TRBJ2-7
CDR3: CASSAPGQGSYEQYF
DNA: TGTGCCAGCAGCGCCCCGGGACAGGGTTCCTACGAGCAGTACTTC

size: -
V: TRBV18
D: TRBD1
J: TRBJ2-7
CDR3: CASNRDSSYEQYF
DNA: TGTGCCAGTAACCGGGACAGCTCCTACGAGCAGTACTTC

size: once
V: TRBV4-2
D: TRBD2
J: TRBJ2-5
CDR3: CASSLSGSGSQETQYF
DNA: TGTGCCAGCAGCTTGTCGGGTAGCGGGAGTCAAGAGACCCAGTACTTC

size: -
V: TRBV5-6
D: -
J: TRBJ1-1
CDR3: CASSRGHLLNTEAFF
DNA: TGTGCCAGCAGTCGCGGACATTTATTGAACACTGAAGCTTTCTTT

size: -
V: TRBV30
D: -
J: TRBJ1-2
CDR3: CAWRREGGYTF
DNA: TGTGCCTGGAGGAGGGAGGGAGGCTACACCTTC

size: -
V: TRBV13
D: -
J: TRBJ2-1
CDR3: CASSLVGRHEQFF
DNA: TGTGCCAGCAGCTTAGTAGGGAGGCATGAGCAGTTCTTC

size: few
V: TRBV27
D: -
J: TRBJ1-1
CDR3: CASSSMTEAFF
DNA: TGTGCCAGCAGTTCTATGACTGAAGCTTTCTTT

size: -
V: TRBV6-5
D: TRBD2
J: TRBJ2-4
CDR3: CASSSLAGGQNIQYF
DNA: TGTGCCAGCAGTTCCTTAGCGGGGGGCCAAAACATTCAGTACTTC

size: -
V: TRBV27
D: -
J: TRBJ2-1
CDR3: CASSLFLANNEQFF
DNA: TGTGCCAGCAGTTTATTCCTAGCTAACAATGAGCAGTTCTTC

size: -
V: TRBV15
D: -
J: TRBJ2-5
CDR3: CATSRDSRETQYF
DNA: TGTGCCACCAGCAGAGATTCTAGAGAGACCCAGTACTTC

size: -
V: TRBV30
D: -
J: TRBJ2-6
CDR3: CAWSGAGASGANVLTF
DNA: TGTGCCTGGAGTGGGGCAGGGGCCTCTGGGGCCAACGTCCTGACTTTC

size: -
V: TRBV5-6
D: TRBD1
J: TRBJ2-5
CDR3: CASSVPGQGRETQYF
DNA: TGTGCCAGCAGCGTACCGGGACAGGGACGAGAGACCCAGTACTTC

size: -
V: TRBV5-6
D: TRBD1
J: TRBJ1-2
CDR3: CASSDSSWTGGCGYTF
DNA: TGTGCCAGCAGCGATAGTAGTTGGACAGGGGGCTGCGGCTACACCTTC

size: -
V: TRBV30
D: TRBD2
J: TRBJ2-3
CDR3: CAWKGKTSGRDKSIDTQYF
DNA: TGTGCCTGGAAGGGTAAAACTAGCGGGAGGGATAAAAGCATAGATACGCAGTATTTT

size: -
V: TRBV5-4
D: TRBD1
J: TRBJ2-5
CDR3: CASSIPGQGSQETQYF
DNA: TGTGCCAGCAGCATCCCGGGACAGGGGTCGCAAGAGACCCAGTACTTC

size: large
V: TRBV19
D: TRBD1
J: TRBJ2-3
CDR3: CASSHTGAADTQYF
DNA: TGTGCCAGTAGTCATACAGGGGCGGCAGATACGCAGTATTTT

size: -
V: TRBV6-4
D: TRBD1
J: TRBJ2-2
CDR3: CASSRSGTGANTGELFF
DNA: TGTGCCAGCAGTCGCTCCGGGACAGGAGCGAACACCGGGGAGCTGTTTTTT

size: -
V: TRBV30
D: TRBD1
J: TRBJ1-5
CDR3: CAWSYDRGSNQPQHF
DNA: TGTGCCTGGAGCTATGACAGGGGTAGCAATCAGCCCCAGCATTTT

size: -
V: TRBV6-5
D: -
J: TRBJ1-5
CDR3: CASSLGGPGQPQHF
DNA: TGTGCCAGCAGCCTGGGGGGGCCAGGCCAGCCCCAGCATTTT

size: -
V: TRBV19
D: -
J: TRBJ2-3
CDR3: CATQGTTPTQYF
DNA: TGTGCCACCCAGGGGACGACACCTACGCAGTATTTT

size: -
V: TRBV27
D: -
J: TRBJ1-4
CDR3: CASSFLGGDEKLFF
DNA: TGTGCCAGCAGTTTCCTCGGGGGGGATGAAAAACTGTTTTTT

size: -
V: TRBV10-1
D: TRBD1
J: TRBJ2-7
CDR3: CASLNSHGDRGSYEQYF
DNA: TGCGCCAGCCTTAATTCCCATGGGGACAGGGGCTCCTACGAGCAGTACTTC

size: -
V: TRBV11-2
D: -
J: TRBJ2-1
CDR3: CASSLAGLARGADEQFF
DNA: TGTGCCAGCAGCTTAGCGGGACTTGCCCGTGGGGCCGATGAGCAGTTCTTC

size: -
V: TRBV4-2
D: TRBD2
J: TRBJ2-1
CDR3: CASSQESGTSGGGYEQFF
DNA: TGTGCCAGCAGCCAGGAATCCGGGACTAGCGGGGGAGGGTATGAGCAGTTCTTC